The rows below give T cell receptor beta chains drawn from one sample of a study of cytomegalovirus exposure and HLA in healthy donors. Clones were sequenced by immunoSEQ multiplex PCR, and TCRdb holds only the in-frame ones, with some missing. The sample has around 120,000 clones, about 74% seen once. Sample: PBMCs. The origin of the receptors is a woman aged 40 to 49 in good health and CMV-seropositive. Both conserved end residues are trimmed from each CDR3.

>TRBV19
ASSTGTGDNYGYT
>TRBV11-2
ASSSPREKPGREQY
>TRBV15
ATSRGNSYAYEQY
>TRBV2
ASSEEAGGETGELF
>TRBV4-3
ASSQDIKTGDFADTQY
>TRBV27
ASSLTVNTEAF
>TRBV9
ASSVSEETQY
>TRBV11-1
ASSPRRNTEAF
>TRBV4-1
ASAPGHRPSGNTIY
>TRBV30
AWSDGEVRAF
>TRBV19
ASSKGQSNSPLH
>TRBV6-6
ASRPYRANTGELF
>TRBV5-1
ASTTGQDEKLF
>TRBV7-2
ASSPQTGDQPQH
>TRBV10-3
AISDGRRTPRDTQY
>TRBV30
AWSVAEGQPQH
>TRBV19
ASSYGRPPYNEQF
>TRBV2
ASSLTGNSYNEQF
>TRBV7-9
ASSLAPATPSSYEQY
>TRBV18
ASSATAGGSSYNEQF
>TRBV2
ASSPTRGGGGAYEQY
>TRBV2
ASREPGQGTYEQY
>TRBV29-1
STRQPSTDTQY
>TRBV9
ASSVGSGYTDTQY
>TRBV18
ASSRGTSGSPYEQY
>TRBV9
ASSGQGLAGPGETQY
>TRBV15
ATSRSGGRGANVLT
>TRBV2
ASWTSGRYEQY
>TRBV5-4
ASSPTGTGIGEAF
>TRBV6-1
ASSGPGTGGYEQY
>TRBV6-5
ASSYGSGFNEQY
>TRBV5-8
ASSFRLSSGNTIY
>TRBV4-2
ASSPAVERGGSGEY
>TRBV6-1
ASSEQGLGYGYT
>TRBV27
ASSTGAGTNQPQH
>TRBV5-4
ASSFLTTGQMREQY